The source of this T cell receptor beta chain is a study of shared clonotypes between healthy human individuals. Study-level findings and limits: Among a handful of donors, roughly 5% of naive CD4 clonotypes were found in common.

Generated by immunoSEQ multiplex PCR, the TCRdb table keeps only in-frame clones and is missing some. The repertoire holds roughly 110,000 clones, roughly 70% seen once, with roughly a quarter in the top ten. As regards this clone: The antigen is undetermined.

The V end was cut by 3 bases, the J end by 5 bases, with 4 bases between. The germline V gene has CDR1 MDHEN and CDR2 SYDVKM. CDR3 length equals 11 residues. Sample: memory CD8+ T cells sorted from blood. Subset of the sample: CD45RO+ cells pooled with CCR7-negative TemRA cells. The rearrangement joins TRBV28 to TRBJ2-5; D is unresolved. This receptor was obtained from a woman aged 25 to 39 in good health. CDR3 bases: TGTGCCAGCAGTTTCTGGGAGACCCAGTACTTC. It yields the protein CASSFWETQYF.